This TCR beta chain was found in a study of spatial heterogeneity in lung cancer. Time point specified: sample taken at primary tumor resection. TCRdb reprocessed the 5' RACE reads via MiXCR and lists one record per CDR3 protein. The repertoire holds 60,000 to 75,000 distinct CDR3 sequences, roughly 6.6% seen once, with roughly 14% in the top ten. This clonotype has at least ten counts. Deletions cut 5 bases from V and 4 bases from J, with 17 bases between. Germline V gene lookup returns CDR1 DFQATT and CDR2 SNEGSKA (reference sequence). The CDR3 is 15 amino acids. The source material was PBMCs, sampled at surgery. The clonotype was recovered from a female donor with early-stage non-small cell lung cancer. This chain uses TRBV20-1 with TRBJ2-2; D may be TRBD2 (5 bases). The CDR3 here is CSAPSREIFTGELFF. The CDR3 nucleotides are TGCAGTGCTCCCTCGAGGGAGATCTTCACCGGGGAGCTGTTTTTT.